The 12 T cell receptor delta chains below were found in one sample sequenced in a study of Vδ1+ human thymocytes. No antigen has been assigned to these receptors. Overall study findings and caveats: Thymic TRG and TRD repertoires appeared highly polyclonal, with Gaussian CDR3 length distributions.

The template was reverse-transcribed extracted RNA. The CDR3 regions were amplified by multiplex PCR from V-gene primers to a constant-region primer. TCRdb reprocessed the multiplex PCR reads using CATT. The data hold about 27,000 delta-chain clones, with about 29% observed a single time. Sequencing used Vdelta1+ gamma-delta thymocytes from the thymus. Specified subset: FACS-sorted CD3+ TCRalphabeta- TCRVdelta1+ TCRVdelta2- thymocytes. These TCRs come from a boy under two years old who had congenital heart surgery.

The chain links TRDV1 to TRDJ1; the match to TRDD3 covers 8 bases. The CDR3 extends over 24 amino acids. V shed 0 bases, J shed 4 bases, and the junction held 31 bases outside the gene matches. The germline V gene encodes CDR1 TSWWSYY and CDR2 QGS. The CDR3 here is CALGELKGDFSFWGRRSRCDKLIF. The DNA for the CDR3 is TGTGCTCTTGGGGAACTTAAGGGGGATTTCTCATTCTGGGGGAGACGGTCAAGGTGCGATAAACTCATCTTT.

Of note for this clone: This sample also contains other DNA sequences that code for the same CDR3. V is TRDV1 and J is TRDJ1; a possible D gene is TRDD3 (5 bases). CDR3 length: 20 amino acids. V was clipped by 1 base and J by 1 base, with 25 bases between them. The germline CDR1 and CDR2 sequences are TSWWSYY and QGS. This chain's CDR3 is CALGEPYARGAGVVTDKLIF. The CDR3 nucleotides read TGTGCTCTTGGGGAACCTTACGCTAGGGGGGCCGGTGTCGTCACCGATAAACTCATCTTT.

The sample holds a few counts of this clone. This sample also contains other DNA sequences that code for the same CDR3. The V call is TRDV1, the J call TRDJ1, with D possibly TRDD3 on 6 matching bases. Trimming removed 3 bases at V and 0 bases at J, with 23 bases between. CDR1 TSWWSYY and CDR2 QGS come from the germline V gene. This CDR3 is built from 19 residues. The CDR3 spells CALGDGGVGGRDYTDKLIF. The CDR3, as DNA: TGTGCTCTTGGGGATGGGGGGGTTGGCGGACGGGATTACACCGATAAACTCATCTTT.

On this clone itself: The same CDR3 arises from other DNA sequences in this sample as well. This chain uses TRDV1 with TRDJ1, with TRDD3 matching 11 bases. The germline V gene encodes CDR1 TSWWSYY and CDR2 QGS. The CDR3 is 23 amino acids. V dropped 0 bases and J dropped 1; count of bases not matched to a gene: 22. The CDR3 bases are TGTGCTCTTGGGGAACTCCCCCTCTTCTTGATACTGGGGGATAGGGGTGGCACCGATAAACTCATCTTT. Translating gives CALGELPLFLILGDRGGTDKLIF.

In its sample, this clone was seen a few times. A far larger clone is only one base removed, so a read error is likely. Other DNA sequences from this sample encode an identical CDR3 as well. The V gene is TRDV2, the J gene TRDJ1, with 7 bases that match TRDD3. This CDR3 has 11 amino acids. CDR1 is GEAIGNYY, CDR2 EKD, per germline. For the CDR3, the DNA is TGTGCTTGTGAACTGGGGACCAAACTCATCTTT. As protein: CACELGTKLIF.

In its sample, this clone was seen a few times. This chain uses TRDV1 with TRDJ1, with a possible D match to TRDD3 (5 bases). CDR1 is TSWWSYY, CDR2 QGS, per germline. This CDR3 spans 17 amino acids. Trimming shortened V by 2 bases and J by 0 bases, and 16 bases separated the two germline ends. CDR3 loop: CALGELKGVSHTDKLIF. The CDR3 nucleotides read TGTGCTCTTGGGGAATTAAAGGGGGTCTCCCACACCGATAAACTCATCTTT.

Comments on this clone: Different DNA sequences within this sample yield the same CDR3. The chain joins TRDV1 to TRDJ1; 10 bases agree with TRDD3. V dropped 0 bases and J dropped 2; count of bases not matched to a gene: 15. The CDR3 sequence is 20 residues long. CDR1 is TSWWSYY, CDR2 QGS, per germline. The CDR3 is CALGELWFLQPLGDTDKLIF. Here the CDR3 DNA reads TGTGCTCTTGGGGAACTCTGGTTCCTACAACCACTGGGGGATACCGATAAACTCATCTTT.

The chain is built from TRDV1 and TRDJ1, with D unresolved. The CDR3 extends over 15 amino acids. Per the germline V gene, CDR1 is TSWWSYY and CDR2 is QGS. The V and J ends lost 3 bases and 0 bases respectively, with 11 bases between them. CDR3 sequence (DNA): TGTGCTCTTGGGGACCTGATGAAGGACACCGATAAACTCATCTTT. It encodes CALGDLMKDTDKLIF.

For this clone: This may be a read error: a much more frequent sequence differs by one nucleotide. Other DNA sequences in the same sample also yield this CDR3. J is TRDJ1 and V is TRDV2; 8 bases fit TRDD2. The V and J ends lost 3 bases and 7 bases, in that order; junction bases with no gene match: 24. The CDR3 is made up of 19 amino acids. The germline V gene has CDR1 GEAIGNYY and CDR2 EKD. The CDR3 is CACDSAYFLQVGLGSKLIF. CDR3 coding DNA: TGTGCCTGTGACTCCGCGTACTTCCTACAGGTCGGGCTGGGGTCTAAACTCATCTTT.

The genes are TRDV1 and TRDJ1; maybe TRDD3 (5 bases). CDR3 size: 20 residues. Between the trimmed V and J ends, which lost 0 bases and 0 bases, there was a span of 23 bases. Germline CDR1 reads TSWWSYY; CDR2 reads QGS. CDR3 region: CALGELVHNNRGQYTDKLIF. CDR3 sequence (DNA): TGTGCTCTTGGGGAACTAGTTCATAACAACAGGGGACAGTACACCGATAAACTCATCTTT.

On this clone: Relative to the germline gene, one junction end is altered; a read error may explain this. This sequence joins TRDV1 and TRDJ1; 8 positions agree with TRDD3. The CDR3 has 20 amino acids. The germline V gene encodes CDR1 TSWWSYY and CDR2 QGS. Here the CDR3 DNA reads TGTGCTCTTGGGGAACTTTCACCGGTACTGGGGGCCACGTACACCGATAAATTCATCTTT. It specifies CALGELSPVLGATYTDKFIF.

To note about this clone: Other DNA sequences in the same sample also yield this CDR3. V and J are TRDV1 and TRDJ1; D is unresolved. The V end was cut by 1 base, the J end by 6 bases, with 15 bases between. This CDR3 region has 15 residues. Germline V CDR1 and CDR2: TSWWSYY, QGS. The CDR3 loop reads CALGEPEGGSHKLIF. DNA of the CDR3: TGTGCTCTTGGGGAACCGGAGGGCGGATCTCATAAACTCATCTTT.